These 14 T cell receptor beta chains came from one sample sequenced in a study of T cells in Graves' hyperthyroidism and ophthalmopathy. TCR beta CDR3 regions were amplified from RNA transcripts. The TCR CDR3 was amplified in a first-round RT-PCR using the HTBI primer set. TCRdb itself ran the multiplex PCR reads through MiXCR, one entry per CDR3 protein. Here the sample spans hundreds of thousands of distinct CDR3 sequences, less than 25% being singletons. The sequenced sample was blood. These receptors were obtained from a man between 25 and 39 years old with Graves' ophthalmopathy.

V gene TRBV5-1 combines with J gene TRBJ2-5; D is unresolved. With 2 bases removed from V and 3 bases from J, the gap between germline ends came to 8 bases. Germline CDR1 reads SGHRS; CDR2 reads YFSETQ. The CDR3 covers 13 residues. The CDR3 is CASSFAVKETQYF. The CDR3 DNA reads as TGCGCCAGCAGCTTCGCAGTGAAAGAGACCCAGTACTTC.

The CDR3 region is CASSSAGGATEAFF. DNA for the CDR3: TGTGCCAGCAGTTCTGCAGGGGGCGCCACTGAAGCTTTCTTT. V gene TRBV6-9 combines with J gene TRBJ1-1, with 8 bases matching TRBD1. The V gene's germline CDR1 is MNHGY and CDR2 SVAAGI. With 4 bases clipped from V and 4 bases from J, the junction kept 5 bases outside the gene matches. The CDR3 runs 14 residues.

This clonotype was found a few times. The genes are TRBV20-1 and TRBJ2-7; no reliable D call. The germline V gene has CDR1 DFQATT and CDR2 SNEGSKA (reference sequence). V lost 6 bases and J lost 7, with 13 bases in between. The CDR3 totals 11 residues. CDR3 bases: TGCAGTGCCCCCCTCCTTGGGGAGCAGTACTTC. As protein: CSAPLLGEQYF.

This clonotype was seen at least ten times. This chain uses TRBV20-1 with TRBJ2-1; D is ambiguous. Trimming cost V 4 bases and J 7 bases, with 5 bases left between them. Germline CDR1 reads DFQATT; CDR2 reads SNEGSKA (reference sequence). The CDR3 spans 10 residues. CDR3 DNA sequence: TGCAGTGCTATACGGAATGAGCAGTTCTTC. Its protein product is CSAIRNEQFF.

The chain joins TRBV30 to TRBJ1-1; 9 nucleotides agree with TRBD1. The V and J ends lost 2 bases and 4 bases, in that order; junction bases with no gene match: 5. The CDR3 spans 14 residues. The V gene's germline CDR1 is GTSNPN and CDR2 SVGIG (reference sequence). The CDR3 here is CAWSKQGAGTEAFF. CDR3 nucleotide sequence: TGTGCCTGGAGTAAACAGGGGGCAGGCACTGAAGCTTTCTTT.

The chain recombines TRBV6-2 or TRBV6-3 with TRBJ1-5, with D perhaps matching TRBD1 (5 bases). CDR3 length equals 15 residues. Germline CDR1 is MNHEY and CDR2 is SVGEGT. Trimming shortened V by 8 bases and J by 0 bases, and 14 bases separated the two germline ends. The CDR3 nucleotides read TGTGCCAGCGGACACCCGCCTTATAGCAATCAGCCCCAGCATTTT. This encodes CASGHPPYSNQPQHF.

The V gene is TRBV12-3 or TRBV12-4, the J gene TRBJ1-1; a possible D gene is TRBD1 (5 bases). Trimming left V 7 bases short and J 0 bases short, with 12 bases between. This CDR3 spans 14 amino acids. For the CDR3, the DNA is TGTGCCAGCACCCCTGACAGCCTGAACACTGAAGCTTTCTTT. It is translated as CASTPDSLNTEAFF.

The chain combines TRBV20-1 with TRBJ2-5; TRBD1 matches 7 bases. Unmatched junction bases numbered 7, after V lost 1 base and J lost 5 bases. The CDR3 totals 14 residues. Germline V gives CDR1 DFQATT, CDR2 SNEGSKA (reference sequence). CDR3 sequence (DNA): TGCAGTGCTAGAGGGACAGGATTAACGGAGACCCAGTACTTC. Protein product: CSARGTGLTETQYF.

This clonotype was counted at least ten times. The chain recombines TRBV10-3 with TRBJ1-2, with 9 bases matching TRBD1. The CDR3 is 17 residues long. After removal of 4 bases from V and 4 bases from J, the junction contained 13 bases not matched to a gene. From germline, CDR1 is ENHRY and CDR2 SYGVKD. The CDR3 region has the DNA TGTGCCATCAGTGTTCCGGGACAGGGACCGTCCCCCTATGGCTACACCTTC. It translates to CAISVPGQGPSPYGYTF.

This chain connects TRBV11-2 to TRBJ2-2; D could derive from TRBD1 or TRBD2 (5 bases each). V was cut by 4 bases and J by 7 bases, with 19 bases left in between. CDR3 length: 16 residues. CDR1 and CDR2 from the germline V gene are SGHAT and FQNNGV. The CDR3 is CASSSPRDLQSGELFF. DNA for the CDR3: TGTGCCAGCAGCTCACCCCGGGACCTGCAAAGCGGGGAGCTGTTTTTT. The full variable domain, completed using reference TRBV11-2 and TRBJ2-2, is EAGVAQSPRYKIIEKRQSVAFWCNPISGHATLYWYQQILGQGPKLLIQFQNNGVVDDSQLPKDRFSAERLKGVDSTLKIQPAKLEDSAVYLCASSSPRDLQSGELFFGEGSRLTVL.

The sample holds many counts of this clonotype. This chain's CDR3 is CASRNRDMNTEAFF. The CDR3 DNA follows: TGTGCCAGCAGAAACAGGGATATGAACACTGAAGCTTTCTTT. The chain couples TRBV2 to TRBJ1-1; weak D call: TRBD1 (6 bases). Germline lookup yields CDR1 SNHLY and CDR2 FYNNEI. Deletions cut 6 bases from V and 0 bases from J, with 11 bases between. The length of the CDR3 is 14 residues.

This clonotype was recorded many times. The J gene is TRBJ2-7, the V gene TRBV30; 10 positions match TRBD2. In germline, CDR1 is GTSNPN, CDR2 SVGIG (reference sequence). CDR3 length: 14 residues. V lost 5 bases to trimming and J lost 4 bases; unmatched junction nucleotides: 8. CDR3 in DNA: TGTGCCTGGGATCGAACGGGACTAGCGTACGAGCAGTACTTC. Translated, it gives CAWDRTGLAYEQYF.

This clonotype was recorded at least ten times. DNA for the CDR3: TGCGCCAGCAGCTTGGACGGACAGGGATTAGAGCAGTACTTC. This translates into CASSLDGQGLEQYF. The chain has TRBV5-1 and TRBJ2-7; 8 bases align to TRBD1. CDR1 is SGHRS, CDR2 YFSETQ, per germline. Germline trimming cut 0 bases from V and 7 bases from J; bases unmatched to any gene: 6. The CDR3 runs to 14 residues.

This clonotype occurred a few times. The rearrangement joins TRBV29-1 to TRBJ1-2; D gene uncertain. This CDR3 spans 11 amino acids. Germline V CDR1 and CDR2: SQVTM, ANQGSEA. Trimming pared 4 bases from V and 2 bases from J, leaving 5 bases between. This CDR3 is CSVVENYGYTF. For the CDR3, the DNA is TGCAGCGTTGTAGAAAACTATGGCTACACCTTC.